Below, 23 T cell receptor beta chains from the same sample are listed, as sequenced in a study of shared clonotypes between healthy human individuals. The table came from immunoSEQ multiplex PCR; TCRdb's copy has only in-frame clones and leaves some out. Of some 530,000 clones detected, approximately 80% appear once; the ten largest clones hold 12%. The sample was PBMCs. The receptors were sampled from a middle-aged woman in good health. Some clones in this sample may be carry-over from other donors' samples.

The genes are TRBV7-8 and TRBJ1-1, with a tentative D call TRBD1 (6 bases). Per the germline V gene, CDR1 is SGHVS and CDR2 is FQNEAQ. The V and J ends lost 3 bases and 11 bases respectively, with 16 bases between them. This CDR3 is 13 amino acids long. DNA of the CDR3: TGTGCCAGCAGCTTGCCCGGACAGTCGCAGGCTTTCTTT. Its protein product is CASSLPGQSQAFF.

The CDR3 is CASSVARSTGELFF. The CDR3 coding sequence is TGTGCCAGCAGCGTAGCCAGGTCTACCGGGGAGCTGTTTTTT. The chain uses TRBV9 and TRBJ2-2, with D uncertain. V was shortened by 0 bases and J by 5 bases, with 8 bases between the two germline ends. This CDR3 spans 14 amino acids. Germline V gene lookup returns CDR1 SGDLS and CDR2 YYNGEE.

This clone was recorded many times. V usage is TRBV19 and J usage is TRBJ2-3; perhaps D is TRBD1 or TRBD2 (5 bases each). V was trimmed by 3 bases and J by 2 bases, leaving 12 bases between them. The CDR3 consists of 15 residues. In germline, CDR1 is LNHDA, CDR2 SQIVND (reference sequence). DNA of the CDR3: TGTGCCAGTAGTATTGGGGGTTTATCCACAGATACGCAGTATTTT. It translates to CASSIGGLSTDTQYF.

The chain joins TRBV28 to TRBJ2-5; 11 nucleotides agree with TRBD1. Trimming took 5 bases from V and 4 from J; bases not matched to a gene: 12. There are 17 residues in the CDR3. CDR1 and CDR2 (germline): MDHEN, SYDVKM. The CDR3 reads CASSGLTGTGGLETQYF. The CDR3 coding sequence is TGTGCCAGCAGTGGCCTAACCGGGACAGGGGGTTTAGAGACCCAGTACTTC.

This clone was counted between two and nine times. A junction end diverges from the germline sequence, so it may reflect a read error. J is TRBJ1-4 and V is TRBV20-1; the D is unclear. Germline V CDR1 and CDR2: DFQATT, SNEGSKA (reference sequence). The CDR3 length is 11 residues. The CDR3 coding sequence is TGCAGTGCTAGAGACGACCTAAGTCGTCCCTTT. The encoded protein is CSARDDLSRPF.

The V and J genes are TRBV7-2 and TRBJ2-1, with D perhaps TRBD2 (6 bases). V gave up 5 bases and J gave up 1 base, with 12 bases separating them. This CDR3 has 15 residues. Germline V lookup: CDR1 SGHTA, CDR2 FQGNSA. CDR3 loop: CASSPRSGSYNEQFF. The CDR3, as DNA: TGTGCCAGCAGCCCCCGGAGCGGGTCCTACAATGAGCAGTTCTTC.

The chain couples TRBV6-1 to TRBJ2-3; no reliable D call. Germline V gives CDR1 MNHNS, CDR2 SASEGT. This CDR3 is 14 amino acids long. Trimming stripped 2 bases from V and 1 base from J, with 7 bases between. The CDR3 region is CASSEPERTDTQYF. In DNA, the CDR3 is TGTGCCAGCAGTGAACCGGAGCGCACAGATACGCAGTATTTT.

This rearrangement joins TRBV28 to TRBJ1-2; tentatively, D is TRBD1 (6 bases). CDR3 length equals 15 residues. The germline V and J ends were trimmed by 11 bases and 0 bases, with 19 bases remaining between them. The germline CDR1 and CDR2 sequences are MDHEN and SYDVKM. In DNA, the CDR3 is TGTGCCCTCCGAGGCAGGGGTGCCCCTAACTATGGCTACACCTTC. As protein: CALRGRGAPNYGYTF.

In DNA, the CDR3 is TGTGCCAGCAGCGACAAGCGGGGCACAGATACGCAGTATTTT. This codes for CASSDKRGTDTQYF. V is TRBV9 and J is TRBJ2-3; tentatively, D is TRBD2 (6 bases). The CDR3 spans 14 residues. Per the germline V gene, CDR1 is SGDLS and CDR2 is YYNGEE. The germline V and J ends were trimmed by 3 bases and 1 base, with 9 bases remaining between them.

About this clone itself: A far larger clone is only one base removed, so a read error is likely. The chain combines TRBV9 with TRBJ2-1; D perhaps matches TRBD2 (6 bases). CDR3 size: 15 residues. Looked up from germline, CDR1 is SGDLS and CDR2 is YYNGEE. The CDR3, as DNA: TGTGCCAGCAGTCCACGCAGGGTGGACTACAGTGAGCAGTTCTTC. It is translated as CASSPRRVDYSEQFF.

The J gene is TRBJ2-3, the V gene TRBV5-5, with 12 nucleotides matching TRBD2. Per germline, CDR1 SGHKS and CDR2 YYEKEE (reference sequence). Trimming took 3 bases from V and 11 from J; bases not matched to a gene: 4. The CDR3 has 13 amino acids. The CDR3 is CASSSPTSGGQYF. CDR3 nucleotides: TGTGCCAGCAGCTCGCCGACTAGCGGGGGGCAGTATTTT.

The chain recombines TRBV7-9 with TRBJ2-1; no definite D call. Germline values: CDR1 SEHNR, CDR2 FQNEAQ (reference sequence). This CDR3 comprises 15 residues. Between the trimmed V and J ends, which lost 4 bases and 3 bases, there was a span of 13 bases. The CDR3 region is CASSSISTDYNEQFF. The CDR3, as DNA: TGTGCCAGCAGCTCCATTAGTACAGACTACAATGAGCAGTTCTTC.

As to this clone: A read error likely explains this, since a far larger clone differs by one base. Other DNA sequences from this sample encode an identical CDR3 as well. The chain employs TRBV5-4 and TRBJ2-6, with D unclear. The CDR3 runs to 16 residues. Germline V gives CDR1 SGHNT, CDR2 YYREEE (reference sequence). The V gene lost 4 bases and the J gene lost 0 bases, with 11 bases spanning the gap. CDR3 DNA sequence: TGTGCCAGCAGCCAAGAAGTCGGCTCTGGGGCCAACGTCCTGACTTTC. Its translation is CASSQEVGSGANVLTF.

The chain links TRBV6-6 to TRBJ2-1; the D is unclear. The V end lost 7 bases, the J end lost 8 bases, and 15 bases lay between the germline ends. The CDR3 spans 13 residues. Germline loops: CDR1 MNHNY, CDR2 SVGAGI (reference sequence). The CDR3 DNA follows: TGTGCCAGCACCCCCCAGAGGCCCGATGAGCAGTTCTTC. Protein product: CASTPQRPDEQFF.

The V and J genes are TRBV7-9 and TRBJ2-3, with TRBD2 matching over 13 bases. The V and J ends lost 5 bases and 5 bases, in that order; junction bases with no gene match: 4. The CDR3 runs 15 residues. Germline V gene sequence: CDR1 SEHNR, CDR2 FQNEAQ (reference sequence). CDR3 in DNA: TGTGCCAGCAGCCCCCGACTAGCGGGAGGAGATACGCAGTATTTT. Its translation: CASSPRLAGGDTQYF.

CDR3 DNA: TGTGCCTGGAGCCCGTTGGGCACTACGTTGGGAAACACCATATATTTT. Protein product: CAWSPLGTTLGNTIYF. The V gene is TRBV30, the J gene TRBJ1-3; D is unclear. Trimming took off 3 bases at V and 4 bases at J, with 19 bases between the two ends. Germline assignment: CDR1 GTSNPN and CDR2 SVGIG (reference sequence). The length of the CDR3 is 16 residues.

This clone has a single count. V usage is TRBV28 and J usage is TRBJ2-7, with TRBD2 matching over 7 bases. Germline CDR1 and CDR2: MDHEN and SYDVKM. The CDR3 length is 14 residues. The trim removed 5 bases at V and 2 bases at J, leaving 6 bases unmatched. CDR3 coding DNA: TGTGCCAGCAGTCCAAGCGGGATCACCTACGAGCAGTACTTC. Protein product: CASSPSGITYEQYF.

The chain links TRBV5-6 to TRBJ2-4; 8 bases fit TRBD1. J was trimmed by 5 bases and V by 3 bases; bases with no gene match: 13. The CDR3 length is 17 residues. The germline V gene has CDR1 SGHDT and CDR2 YYEEEE. In nucleotides, the CDR3 is TGTGCCAGCAGCTCCCGACCGGGACAGGAGACCGAAAACATTCAGTACTTC. Its translation: CASSSRPGQETENIQYF. Supplemented by reference TRBV5-6 and TRBJ2-4, the full variable domain reads DAGVTQSPTHLIKTRGQQVTLRCSPKSGHDTVSWYQQALGQGPQFIFQYYEEEERQRGNFPDRFSGHQFPNYSSELNVNALLLGDSALYLCASSSRPGQETENIQYFGAGTRLSVL.

The chain joins TRBV6-5 to TRBJ1-1; weak D call: TRBD1 (5 bases). Between the trimmed V and J ends, which lost 4 bases and 0 bases, there was a span of 15 bases. Germline V lookup: CDR1 MNHEY, CDR2 SVGAGI. This CDR3 is built from 16 residues. The CDR3 DNA is TGTGCCAGCAGTTTTCCCCCGGGACTTTTGAACACTGAAGCTTTCTTT. Translation: CASSFPPGLLNTEAFF.

Regarding this clone: An end of the junction does not agree with germline; a read error may underlie this. The V and J genes are TRBV29-1 and TRBJ1-2, with a possible D match to TRBD1 (6 bases). The CDR3 length is 13 residues. Germline lookup yields CDR1 SQVTM and CDR2 ANQGSEA. The CDR3 protein is CSVEDTVGTPLFF. The CDR3 region has the DNA TGCAGCGTTGAAGATACGGTGGGGACACCCCTATTCTTC.

This clone was found many times. This chain joins TRBV7-3 and TRBJ2-1, with 7 bases matching TRBD1. This CDR3 comprises 18 residues. The germline V gene has CDR1 SGHTA and CDR2 FQGTGA. The V segment lost 2 bases and the J segment 6 bases; nucleotides outside the gene matches: 16. The CDR3 loop is CASSLGRQGVPTGNEQFF. Here the CDR3 DNA reads TGTGCCAGCAGCTTAGGGAGACAGGGAGTTCCAACAGGCAATGAGCAGTTCTTC.

The V and J genes are TRBV9 and TRBJ2-3, with 7 bases lining up with TRBD1. The CDR3 runs to 15 residues. J gave up 2 bases and V 2 bases, and 5 bases lay outside the gene matches. Germline V CDR1 and CDR2: SGDLS, YYNGEE. CDR3 DNA sequence: TGTGCCAGCAGCGTGACAGGGACCTCCACAGATACGCAGTATTTT. This encodes CASSVTGTSTDTQYF.

This rearrangement joins TRBV27 to TRBJ2-7; 8 nucleotides agree with TRBD2. The CDR3 extends over 14 amino acids. V shed 2 bases, J shed 4 bases, and the junction held 4 bases outside the gene matches. CDR1 MNHEY and CDR2 SMNVEV come from the germline V gene (reference sequence). This chain's CDR3 is CASSLAGGLYEQYF. As DNA, the CDR3 is TGTGCCAGCAGTTTAGCGGGAGGTTTGTACGAGCAGTACTTC.